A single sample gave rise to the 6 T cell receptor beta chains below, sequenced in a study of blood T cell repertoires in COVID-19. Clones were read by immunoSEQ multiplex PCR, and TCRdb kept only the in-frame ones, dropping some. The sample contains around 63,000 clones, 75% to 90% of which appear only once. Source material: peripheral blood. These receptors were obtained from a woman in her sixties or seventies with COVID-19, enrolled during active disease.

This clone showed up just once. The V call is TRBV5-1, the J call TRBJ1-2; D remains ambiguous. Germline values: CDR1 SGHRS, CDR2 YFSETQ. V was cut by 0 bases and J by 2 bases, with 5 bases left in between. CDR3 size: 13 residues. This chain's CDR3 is CASSLGENYGYTF. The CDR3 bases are TGCGCCAGCAGCTTGGGCGAGAACTATGGCTACACCTTC.

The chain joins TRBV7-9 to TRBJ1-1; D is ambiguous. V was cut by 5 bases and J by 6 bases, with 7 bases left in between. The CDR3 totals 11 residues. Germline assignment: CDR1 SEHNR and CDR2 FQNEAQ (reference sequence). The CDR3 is CASSPGAEAFF. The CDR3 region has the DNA TGTGCCAGCAGCCCTGGAGCTGAAGCTTTCTTT. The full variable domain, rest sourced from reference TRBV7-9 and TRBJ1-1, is DTGVSQNPRHKITKRGQNVTFRCDPISEHNRLYWYRQTLGQGPEFLTYFQNEAQLEKSRLLSDRFSAERPKGSFSTLEIQRTEQGDSAMYLCASSPGAEAFFGQGTRLTVV.

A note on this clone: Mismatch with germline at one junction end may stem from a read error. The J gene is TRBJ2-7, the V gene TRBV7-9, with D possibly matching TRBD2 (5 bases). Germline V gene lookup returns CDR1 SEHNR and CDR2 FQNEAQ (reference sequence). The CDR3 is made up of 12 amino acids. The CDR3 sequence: CASSLATYEQYF. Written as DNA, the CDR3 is TGTGCCAGCAGCCTAGCCACCTACGAGCAGTACTTC.

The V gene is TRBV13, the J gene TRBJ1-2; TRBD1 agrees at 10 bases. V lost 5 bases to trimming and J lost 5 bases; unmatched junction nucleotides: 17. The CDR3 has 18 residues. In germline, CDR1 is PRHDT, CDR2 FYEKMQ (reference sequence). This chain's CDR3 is CASSQGMSWTGGNYGYTF. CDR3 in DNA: TGTGCCAGCAGCCAGGGGATGAGTTGGACAGGGGGGAATTATGGCTACACCTTC.

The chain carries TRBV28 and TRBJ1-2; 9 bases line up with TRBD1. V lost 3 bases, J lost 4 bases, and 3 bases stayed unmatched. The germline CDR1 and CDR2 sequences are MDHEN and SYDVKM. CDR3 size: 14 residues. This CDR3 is CASSFWTGAYGYTF. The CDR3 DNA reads TGTGCCAGCAGTTTCTGGACAGGGGCCTATGGCTACACCTTC.

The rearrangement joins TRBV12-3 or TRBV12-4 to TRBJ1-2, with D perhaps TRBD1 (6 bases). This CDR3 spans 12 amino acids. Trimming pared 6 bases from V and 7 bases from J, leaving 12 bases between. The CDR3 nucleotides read TGTGCCAGCAGACTACAGGGTCGTGGCTACACCTTC. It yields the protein CASRLQGRGYTF.